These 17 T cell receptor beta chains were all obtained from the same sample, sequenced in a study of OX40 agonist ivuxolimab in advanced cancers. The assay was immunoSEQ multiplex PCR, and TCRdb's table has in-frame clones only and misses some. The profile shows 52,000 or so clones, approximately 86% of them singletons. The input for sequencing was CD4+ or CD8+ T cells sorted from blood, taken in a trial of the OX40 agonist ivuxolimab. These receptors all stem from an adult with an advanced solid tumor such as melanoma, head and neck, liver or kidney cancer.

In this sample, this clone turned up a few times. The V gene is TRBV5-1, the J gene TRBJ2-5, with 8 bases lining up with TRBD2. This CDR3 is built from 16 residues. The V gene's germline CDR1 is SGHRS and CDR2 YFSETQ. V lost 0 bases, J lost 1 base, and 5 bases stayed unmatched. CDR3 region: CASSLGSGSPQETQYF. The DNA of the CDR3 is TGCGCCAGCAGCTTGGGGAGCGGGAGTCCCCAAGAGACCCAGTACTTC.

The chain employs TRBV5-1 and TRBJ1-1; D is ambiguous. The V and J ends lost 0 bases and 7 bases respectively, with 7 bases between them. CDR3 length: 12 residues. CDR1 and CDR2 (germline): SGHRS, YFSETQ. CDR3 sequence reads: CASSLDGFEAFF. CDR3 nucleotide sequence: TGCGCCAGCAGCTTGGATGGGTTTGAAGCTTTCTTT.

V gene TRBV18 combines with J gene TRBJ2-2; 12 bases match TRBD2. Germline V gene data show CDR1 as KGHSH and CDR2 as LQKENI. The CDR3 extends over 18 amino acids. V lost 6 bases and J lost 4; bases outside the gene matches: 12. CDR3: CASSPPGGLAGTTGELFF. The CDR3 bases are TGTGCCAGCTCCCCGCCCGGAGGACTAGCGGGAACCACCGGGGAGCTGTTTTTT. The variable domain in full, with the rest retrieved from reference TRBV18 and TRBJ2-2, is NAGVMQNPRHLVRRRGQEARLRCSPMKGHSHVYWYRQLPEEGLKFMVYLQKENIIDESGMPKERFSAEFPKEGPSILRIQQVVRGDSAAYFCASSPPGGLAGTTGELFFGEGSRLTVL.

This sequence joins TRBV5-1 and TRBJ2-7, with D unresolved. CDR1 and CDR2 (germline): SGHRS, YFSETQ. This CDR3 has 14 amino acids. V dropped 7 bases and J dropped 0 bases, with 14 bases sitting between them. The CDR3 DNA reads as TGCGCCAGCTTGGTGGGCCCTGACTCCTACGAGCAGTACTTC. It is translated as CASLVGPDSYEQYF.

The chain's CDR3 is CASSTSGGAVDIQYF. CDR3 nucleotide sequence: TGTGCCAGCAGTACTAGCGGGGGGGCGGTAGACATTCAGTACTTC. The rearrangement uses TRBV2 and TRBJ2-4, with 13 positions matching TRBD2. This CDR3 comprises 15 residues. Germline CDR1 is SNHLY and CDR2 is FYNNEI. Germline trimming cut 5 bases from V and 8 bases from J; bases unmatched to any gene: 6. Supplemented by reference TRBV2 and TRBJ2-4, the full variable domain reads EPEVTQTPSHQVTQMGQEVILRCVPISNHLYFYWYRQILGQKVEFLVSFYNNEISEKSEIFDDQFSVERPDGSNFTLKIRSTKLEDSAMYFCASSTSGGAVDIQYFGAGTRLSVL.

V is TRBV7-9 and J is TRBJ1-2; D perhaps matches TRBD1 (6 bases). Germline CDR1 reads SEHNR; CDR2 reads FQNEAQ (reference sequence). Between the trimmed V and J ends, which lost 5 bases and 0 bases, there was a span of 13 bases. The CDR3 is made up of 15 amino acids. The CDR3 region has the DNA TGTGCCAGCAGCACTGGGACAAAAACTAACTATGGCTACACCTTC. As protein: CASSTGTKTNYGYTF.

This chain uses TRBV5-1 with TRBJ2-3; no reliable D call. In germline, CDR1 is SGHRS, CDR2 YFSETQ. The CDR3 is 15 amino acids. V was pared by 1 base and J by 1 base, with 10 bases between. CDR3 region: CASSLYALGTDTQYF. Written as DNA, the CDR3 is TGCGCCAGCAGCTTGTATGCACTGGGCACAGATACGCAGTATTTT.

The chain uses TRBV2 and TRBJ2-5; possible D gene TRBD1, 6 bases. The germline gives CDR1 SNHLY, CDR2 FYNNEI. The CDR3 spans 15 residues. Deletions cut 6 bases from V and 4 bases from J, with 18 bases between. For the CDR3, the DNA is TGTGCCAGCAGCCTTCCGGGACAACCATCAGAGACCCAGTACTTC. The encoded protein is CASSLPGQPSETQYF.

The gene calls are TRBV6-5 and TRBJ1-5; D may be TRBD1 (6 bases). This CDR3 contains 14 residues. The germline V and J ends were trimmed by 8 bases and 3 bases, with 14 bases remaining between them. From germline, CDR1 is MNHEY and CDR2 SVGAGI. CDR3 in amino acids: CASDVGQHNQPQHF. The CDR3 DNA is TGTGCCAGCGATGTTGGACAGCACAATCAGCCCCAGCATTTT.

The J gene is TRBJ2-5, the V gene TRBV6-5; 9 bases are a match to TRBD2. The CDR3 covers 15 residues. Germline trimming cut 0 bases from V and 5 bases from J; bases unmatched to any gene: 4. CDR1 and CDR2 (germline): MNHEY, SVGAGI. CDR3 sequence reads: CASSYSLAGVETQYF. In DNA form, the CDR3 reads TGTGCCAGCAGTTACTCATTAGCGGGAGTGGAGACCCAGTACTTC.

CDR3 sequence (DNA): TGCAGCGTTGATTGGCGGGGAGACGAGCAGTACTTC. This gives the protein CSVDWRGDEQYF. V and J are TRBV29-1 and TRBJ2-7; perhaps TRBD2 as D (6 bases). The germline gives CDR1 SQVTM, CDR2 ANQGSEA. Trimming took off 3 bases at V and 5 bases at J, with 11 bases between the two ends. CDR3 length: 12 amino acids.

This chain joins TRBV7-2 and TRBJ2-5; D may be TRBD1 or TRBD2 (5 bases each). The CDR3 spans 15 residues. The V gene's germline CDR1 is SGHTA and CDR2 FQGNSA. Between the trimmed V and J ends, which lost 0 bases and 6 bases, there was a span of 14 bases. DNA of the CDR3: TGTGCCAGCAGCTTAGCGGGCGAGGGGTGGCAGACCCAGTACTTC. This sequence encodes CASSLAGEGWQTQYF.

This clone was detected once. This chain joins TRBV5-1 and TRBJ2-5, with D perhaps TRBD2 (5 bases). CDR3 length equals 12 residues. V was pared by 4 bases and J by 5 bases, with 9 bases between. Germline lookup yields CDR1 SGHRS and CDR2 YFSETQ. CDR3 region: CASSPRGETQYF. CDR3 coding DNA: TGCGCCAGCAGCCCGAGAGGGGAGACCCAGTACTTC. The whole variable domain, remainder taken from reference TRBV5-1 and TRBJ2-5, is KAGVTQTPRYLIKTRGQQVTLSCSPISGHRSVSWYQQTPGQGLQFLFEYFSETQRNKGNFPGRFSGRQFSNSRSEMNVSTLELGDSALYLCASSPRGETQYFGPGTRLLVL.

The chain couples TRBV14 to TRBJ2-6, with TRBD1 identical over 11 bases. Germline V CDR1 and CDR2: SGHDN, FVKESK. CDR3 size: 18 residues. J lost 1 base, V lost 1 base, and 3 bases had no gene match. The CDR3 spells CASSQGTGGVSGANVLTF. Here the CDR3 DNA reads TGTGCCAGCAGCCAAGGGACAGGGGGCGTGTCTGGGGCCAACGTCCTGACTTTC.

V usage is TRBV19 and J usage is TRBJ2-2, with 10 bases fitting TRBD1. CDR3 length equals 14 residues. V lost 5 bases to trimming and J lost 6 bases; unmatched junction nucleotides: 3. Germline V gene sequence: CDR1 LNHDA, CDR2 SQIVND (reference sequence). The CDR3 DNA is TGTGCCAGTAGTGTTGACAGGGGGCCCGGGGAGCTGTTTTTT. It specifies CASSVDRGPGELFF. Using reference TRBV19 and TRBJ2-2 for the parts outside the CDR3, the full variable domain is DGGITQSPKYLFRKEGQNVTLSCEQNLNHDAMYWYRQDPGQGLRLIYYSQIVNDFQKGDIAEGYSVSREKKESFPLTVTSAQKNPTAFYLCASSVDRGPGELFFGEGSRLTVL.

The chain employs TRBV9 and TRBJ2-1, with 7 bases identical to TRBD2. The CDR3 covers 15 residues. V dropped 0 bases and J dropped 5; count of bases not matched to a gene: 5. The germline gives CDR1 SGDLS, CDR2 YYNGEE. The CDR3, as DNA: TGTGCCAGCAGCGTAGGCGGGAGTCTCAACAATGAGCAGTTCTTC. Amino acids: CASSVGGSLNNEQFF.

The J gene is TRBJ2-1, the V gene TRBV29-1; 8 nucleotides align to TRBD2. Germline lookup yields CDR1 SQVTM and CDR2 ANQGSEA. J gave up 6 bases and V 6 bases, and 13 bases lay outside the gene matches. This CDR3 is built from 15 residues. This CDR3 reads CSVSVAGMTVNEQFF. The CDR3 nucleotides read TGCAGCGTCTCAGTAGCGGGGATGACTGTCAATGAGCAGTTCTTC.